The subject of this entry is one TCR beta chain. The target antigen is unknown. As part of library construction, unique molecular identifiers were attached to individual cDNA molecules. A single record per CDR3 protein comes from TCRdb applying MiXCR to the 5' RACE reads. This table has 74,000 or so distinct CDR3 sequences, about 9.9% appearing once. These data originate in a study of early T cells in non-severe SARS-CoV-2 infection. Turning to the study itself: Sequencing of bulk RNA from unsorted whole blood was done, without chain pairing. Study-level results: In VDJdb matching, anti-spike CD8 responses were favored while private and CD4 specificities went missing.

The CDR3 sequence is 15 residues long. Trimming removed 5 bases from V and 1 base from J, with 15 bases in between. Per germline, CDR1 SGHVS and CDR2 FNYEAQ. This receptor was taken from an adult who was a healthcare worker with PCR-confirmed SARS-CoV-2 infection or an uninfected control (not recorded which). This chain connects TRBV7-6 to TRBJ2-7; tentatively, D is TRBD1 (6 bases). The sequenced sample consisted of whole blood. CDR3 DNA sequence: TGTGCCAGCAGCCGAGGGGGTGGGGTGTCCTACGAGCAGTACTTC. Protein: CASSRGGGVSYEQYF. Variable domain in full (rest from reference TRBV7-6 and TRBJ2-7): GAGVSQSPRYKVTKRGQDVALRCDPISGHVSLYWYRQALGQGPEFLTYFNYEAQQDKSGLPNDRFSAERPEGSISTLTIQRTEQRDSAMYRCASSRGGGVSYEQYFGPGTRLTVT.